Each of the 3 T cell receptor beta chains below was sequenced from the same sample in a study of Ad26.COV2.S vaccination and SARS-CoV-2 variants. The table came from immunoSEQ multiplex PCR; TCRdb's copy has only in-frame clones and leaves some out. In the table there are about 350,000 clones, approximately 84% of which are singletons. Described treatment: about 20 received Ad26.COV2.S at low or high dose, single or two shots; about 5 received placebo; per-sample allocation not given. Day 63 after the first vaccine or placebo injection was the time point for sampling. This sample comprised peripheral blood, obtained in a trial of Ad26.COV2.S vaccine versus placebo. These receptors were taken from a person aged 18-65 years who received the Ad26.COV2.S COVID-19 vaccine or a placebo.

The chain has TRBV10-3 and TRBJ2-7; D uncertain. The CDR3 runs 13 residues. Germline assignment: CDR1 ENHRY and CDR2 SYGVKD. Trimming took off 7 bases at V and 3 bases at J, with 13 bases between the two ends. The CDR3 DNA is TGTGCCATCAAAGGCACAGAACTCTACGAGCAGTACTTC. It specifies CAIKGTELYEQYF.

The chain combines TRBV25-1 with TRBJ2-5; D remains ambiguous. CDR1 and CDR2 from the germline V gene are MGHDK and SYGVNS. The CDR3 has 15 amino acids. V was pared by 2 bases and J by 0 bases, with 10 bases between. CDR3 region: CASSEGLGNQETQYF. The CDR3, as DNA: TGTGCCAGCAGTGAAGGTTTGGGAAACCAAGAGACCCAGTACTTC.

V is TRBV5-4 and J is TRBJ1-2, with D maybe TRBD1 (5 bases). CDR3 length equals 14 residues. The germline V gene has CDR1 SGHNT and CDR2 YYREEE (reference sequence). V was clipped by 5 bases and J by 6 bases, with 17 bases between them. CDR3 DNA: TGTGCCAGCAGTACCCGGGGTGGGGGTGATGGCTACACCTTC. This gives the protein CASSTRGGGDGYTF.